This is a list of T cell receptor beta chains from one sample in a study of blood T cell repertoires in COVID-19. TCRdb keeps only in-frame clones here, not all; method: immunoSEQ multiplex PCR. The sample contains about 370,000 clones, approximately 92% of which appear only once. Material: PBMCs or T cells enriched from blood (not recorded which). The receptor source for this set is a young man who had recovered from COVID-19. Each CDR3 is given with its conserved first and last residue. Each record gives: clone size, V gene, J gene, D gene, CDR3 protein, CDR3 DNA. D genes are given only for firm matches. Only some rows state a clone size, as once, few, many or a class for expanded clones.

NA	TRBV11-2	TRBJ2-1	NA	CASSPTRYEQFF	TGTGCCAGCAGCCCTACTCGGTACGAGCAGTTCTTC
NA	TRBV9	TRBJ1-6	NA	CASSPSSGGYSPLHF	TGTGCCAGCAGCCCCAGTAGCGGGGGCTATTCACCCCTCCACTTT
once	TRBV14	TRBJ2-4	NA	CASSQGDGRIQYF	TGTGCCAGCAGCCAAGGTGACGGGAGAATTCAGTACTTC
NA	TRBV19	TRBJ2-1	TRBD1	CASSTDRSSYNEQFF	TGTGCCAGTAGTACGGACAGGAGCTCCTACAATGAGCAGTTCTTC
NA	TRBV3-1/TRBV3-2	TRBJ2-2	NA	CASSQSWTDTGELFF	TGTGCCAGCAGCCAATCCTGGACAGACACCGGGGAGCTGTTTTTT
NA	TRBV10-1	TRBJ2-2	TRBD2	CASSEAGGAGELFF	TGCGCCAGCAGTGAGGCGGGGGGGGCCGGGGAGCTGTTTTTT
NA	TRBV20-1	TRBJ2-1	NA	CSARPGFGQFF	TGCAGTGCTAGGCCAGGGTTCGGGCAGTTCTTC
NA	TRBV6-5	TRBJ2-1	NA	CASSYPDNEQFF	TGTGCCAGCTCCTACCCTGACAATGAGCAGTTCTTC
NA	TRBV29-1	TRBJ2-7	NA	CSVTGSSGEQYF	TGCAGCGTCACAGGGTCGTCTGGGGAGCAGTACTTC
NA	TRBV5-1	TRBJ2-1	NA	CASSPGQEQFF	TGCGCCAGCAGCCCTGGACAGGAGCAGTTCTTC
NA	TRBV7-8	TRBJ1-4	NA	CASSLLRSTNEKLFF	TGTGCCAGCAGCTTACTGCGTTCAACTAATGAAAAACTGTTTTTT
NA	TRBV29-1	TRBJ1-2	TRBD1	CSVDGTAYGYTF	TGCAGCGTGGACGGGACAGCCTATGGCTACACCTTC
few	TRBV2	TRBJ1-5	TRBD1	CASRDREIHQRFHSNQPQHF	TGTGCCAGCAGGGACAGGGAAATTCATCAAAGGTTCCATAGCAATCAGCCCCAGCATTTT
NA	TRBV7-9	TRBJ1-6	NA	CASSHLPGGQKGNSPLHF	TGTGCCAGCAGCCACCTCCCGGGGGGGCAAAAAGGAAATTCACCCCTCCACTTT
NA	TRBV9	TRBJ2-3	TRBD2	CASSLSPSGSSADTQYF	TGTGCCAGCAGCCTAAGTCCTAGCGGGAGTAGCGCAGATACGCAGTATTTT
NA	TRBV11-3	TRBJ2-1	NA	CASSTNRDDEQFF	TGTGCCAGCAGCACCAACAGGGATGATGAGCAGTTCTTC